The clone carrying this TCR beta chain was observed a few times. This entry belongs to a study of blood T cells in healthy people across ages. A second PCR of 7 to 11 cycles used a sample-barcoded 5' primer and a J-beta primer mix. TCRdb itself ran the 5' RACE reads through MiXCR, one entry per CDR3 protein. The table lists 1.5 million to 2 million distinct CDR3 sequences, approximately 28% of them singletons. Sequenced material: blood. The receptor comes from a woman aged 25 to 39 in good health.

The CDR3 sequence: CASRSHADYANYGYTF. In nucleotides, the CDR3 is TGTGCCAGCAGGAGTCATGCCGATTATGCTAACTATGGCTACACCTTC. V usage is TRBV12-3 or TRBV12-4 and J usage is TRBJ1-2; unclear D gene. V was clipped by 6 bases and J by 0 bases, with 17 bases between them. This CDR3 spans 16 amino acids.